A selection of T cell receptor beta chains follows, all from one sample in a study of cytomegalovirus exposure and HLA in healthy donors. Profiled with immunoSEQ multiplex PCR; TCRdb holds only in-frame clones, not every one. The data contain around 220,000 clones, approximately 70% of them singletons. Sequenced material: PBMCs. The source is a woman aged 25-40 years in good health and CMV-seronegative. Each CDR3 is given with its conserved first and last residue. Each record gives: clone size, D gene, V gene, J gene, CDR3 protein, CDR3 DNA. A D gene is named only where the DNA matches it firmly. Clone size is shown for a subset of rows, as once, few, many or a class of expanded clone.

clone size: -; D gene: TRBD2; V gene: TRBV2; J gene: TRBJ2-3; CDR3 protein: CASKPLAGEGTDTQYF; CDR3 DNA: TGTGCCAGCAAGCCCCTAGCGGGAGAGGGCACAGATACGCAGTATTTT
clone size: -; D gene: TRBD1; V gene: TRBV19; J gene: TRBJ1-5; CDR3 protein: CASSIRTGAGEPQHF; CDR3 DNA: TGTGCCAGTAGCATCAGAACAGGGGCCGGGGAGCCCCAGCATTTT
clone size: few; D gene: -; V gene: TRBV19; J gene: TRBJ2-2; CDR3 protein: CASTMTGANTGELFF; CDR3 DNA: TGTGCCAGTACTATGACCGGGGCGAACACCGGGGAGCTGTTTTTT
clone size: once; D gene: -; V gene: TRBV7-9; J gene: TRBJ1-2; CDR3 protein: CSSSHTSDSLNYGYTF; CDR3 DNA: TGTTCCAGCAGCCACACTTCGGACAGCCTTAACTATGGCTACACCTTC
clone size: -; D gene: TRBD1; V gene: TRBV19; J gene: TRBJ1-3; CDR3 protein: CATQGARDTIYF; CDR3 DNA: TGTGCCACCCAGGGGGCCAGGGACACCATATATTTT
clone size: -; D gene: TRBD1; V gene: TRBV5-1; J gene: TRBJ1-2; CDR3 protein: CASSLAAGGSNGYTF; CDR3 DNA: TGCGCCAGCAGCTTGGCCGCAGGGGGCAGCAATGGCTACACCTTC
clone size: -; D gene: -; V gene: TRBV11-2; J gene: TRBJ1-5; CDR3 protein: CASSQDPWGLEAQHF; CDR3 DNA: TGTGCCAGCAGCCAAGACCCCTGGGGGCTGGAGGCCCAGCATTTT
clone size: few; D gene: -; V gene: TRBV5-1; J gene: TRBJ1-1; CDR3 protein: CASSPTPGPEAFF; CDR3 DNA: TGCGCCAGCAGTCCGACGCCAGGGCCTGAAGCTTTCTTT
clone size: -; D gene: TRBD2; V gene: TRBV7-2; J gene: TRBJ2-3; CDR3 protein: CASSLAGGSDTQYF; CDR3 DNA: TGTGCCAGCAGCCTAGCGGGAGGGTCGGATACGCAGTATTTT
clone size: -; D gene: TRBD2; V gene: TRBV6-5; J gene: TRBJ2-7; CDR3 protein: CASSPMGGAYEQYF; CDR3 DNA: TGTGCCAGCAGCCCAATGGGGGGGGCCTACGAGCAGTACTTC
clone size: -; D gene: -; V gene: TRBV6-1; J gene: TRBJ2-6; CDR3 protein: CASRYSGANVLTF; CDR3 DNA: TGTGCCAGCAGGTATTCTGGGGCCAACGTCCTGACTTTC
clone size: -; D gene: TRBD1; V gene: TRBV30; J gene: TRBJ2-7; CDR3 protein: CAWSLYRGEQYF; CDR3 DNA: TGTGCCTGGAGTTTGTACAGGGGCGAGCAGTACTTC
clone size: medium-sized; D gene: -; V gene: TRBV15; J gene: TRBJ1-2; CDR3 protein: CATSREWQKGYTF; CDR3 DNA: TGTGCCACCAGCAGAGAGTGGCAGAAGGGCTACACCTTC
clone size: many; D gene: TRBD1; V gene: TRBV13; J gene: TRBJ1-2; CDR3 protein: CASSLEQGKRGGYTF; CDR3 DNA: TGTGCCAGCAGCTTAGAACAGGGGAAGAGAGGAGGCTACACCTTC
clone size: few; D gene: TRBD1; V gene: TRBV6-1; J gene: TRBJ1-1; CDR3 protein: CASTLETGTEAFF; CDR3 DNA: TGTGCCAGCACCCTAGAGACAGGGACTGAAGCTTTCTTT
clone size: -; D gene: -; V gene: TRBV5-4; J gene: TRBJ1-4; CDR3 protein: CASSSSGTNEKLFF; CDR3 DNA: TGCGCCAGCAGCTCCAGTGGAACTAATGAAAAACTGTTTTTT
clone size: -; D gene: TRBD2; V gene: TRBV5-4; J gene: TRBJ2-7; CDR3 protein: CASSPGTSRQEQYF; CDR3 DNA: TGTGCCAGCAGCCCCGGGACTAGCCGGCAAGAGCAGTACTTC
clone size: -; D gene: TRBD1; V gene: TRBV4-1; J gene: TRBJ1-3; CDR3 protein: CASSQVRGTGEYF; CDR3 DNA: TGCGCCAGCAGCCAAGTACGAGGGACAGGGGAATATTTT
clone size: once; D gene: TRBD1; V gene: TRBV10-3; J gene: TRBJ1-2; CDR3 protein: CAISERTGLGYTF; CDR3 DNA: TGTGCCATCAGTGAGCGGACAGGGCTTGGCTACACCTTC
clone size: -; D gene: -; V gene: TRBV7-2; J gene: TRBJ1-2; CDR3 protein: CASSPRGGNYGYTF; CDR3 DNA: TGTGCCAGCAGCCCCCGTGGGGGGAACTATGGCTACACCTTC
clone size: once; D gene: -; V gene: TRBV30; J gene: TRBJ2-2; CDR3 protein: CAWRVWGDPGELFF; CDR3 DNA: TGTGCCTGGAGGGTATGGGGGGACCCCGGGGAGCTGTTTTTT
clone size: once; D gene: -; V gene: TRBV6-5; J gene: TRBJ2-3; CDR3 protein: CASRLAAGTDTQYF; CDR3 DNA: TGTGCCAGCAGGTTAGCGGCTGGCACAGATACGCAGTATTTT
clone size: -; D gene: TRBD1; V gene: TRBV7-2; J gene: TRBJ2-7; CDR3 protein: CASSSTGGTYEQYF; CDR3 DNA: TGTGCCAGCAGCTCGACAGGGGGGACCTACGAGCAGTACTTC
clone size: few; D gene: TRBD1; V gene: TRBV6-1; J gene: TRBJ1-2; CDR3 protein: CASSEDGTGGFYSGYTF; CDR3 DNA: TGTGCCAGCAGTGAAGATGGGACAGGGGGGTTTTATAGTGGCTACACCTTC
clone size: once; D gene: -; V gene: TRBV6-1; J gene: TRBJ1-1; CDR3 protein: CASTRTALMNTEAFF; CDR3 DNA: TGTGCCAGCACTCGGACAGCACTAATGAACACTGAAGCTTTCTTT
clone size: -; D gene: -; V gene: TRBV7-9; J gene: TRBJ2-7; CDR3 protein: CASSLAADLEQYF; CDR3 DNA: TGTGCCAGCAGCTTAGCAGCGGATCTCGAGCAGTACTTC